What follows are 13 T cell receptor beta chains derived from one specimen sequenced in a study of blood T cell repertoires in COVID-19. The data were produced by immunoSEQ multiplex PCR, yet TCRdb's version contains in-frame clones alone and is incomplete. The sample has some 220,000 clones, around 90% seen once; the top ten hold 0.83%. Material for sequencing was peripheral blood. The receptors originated from a man under 40 with COVID-19, enrolled during active disease.

The sample holds a few counts of this clone. Other DNA sequences in the same sample also yield this CDR3. This rearrangement joins TRBV4-1 to TRBJ1-2, with 8 bases that match TRBD1. This CDR3 has 14 residues. Per germline, CDR1 MGHRA and CDR2 YSYEKL. V shed 0 bases, J shed 3 bases, and the junction held 0 bases outside the gene matches. The CDR3 loop is CASSQETGDYGYTF. CDR3 bases: TGCGCCAGCAGCCAAGAGACAGGGGACTATGGCTACACCTTC.

V usage is TRBV7-2 and J usage is TRBJ2-3, with TRBD2 matching 12 bases. With 1 base clipped from V and 4 bases from J, the junction kept 6 bases outside the gene matches. This CDR3 contains 17 residues. Germline CDR1 is SGHTA and CDR2 is FQGNSA. The CDR3 sequence: CASSLGFLAGGPDTQYF. The CDR3 DNA is TGTGCCAGCAGCTTAGGATTTCTAGCGGGGGGGCCAGATACGCAGTATTTT. The full variable domain, completed using reference TRBV7-2 and TRBJ2-3, is GAGVSQSPSNKVTEKGKDVELRCDPISGHTALYWYRQSLGQGLEFLIYFQGNSAPDKSGLPSDRFSAERTGGSVSTLTIQRTQQEDSAVYLCASSLGFLAGGPDTQYFGPGTRLTVL.

The genes are TRBV10-2 and TRBJ2-1, with 12 positions matching TRBD2. This CDR3 is built from 16 residues. The V gene's germline CDR1 is WSHSY and CDR2 SAAADI. J lost 2 bases, V lost 3 bases, and 2 bases had no gene match. The CDR3 DNA reads as TGCGCCAGCAGTGACCCTAGCGGGGGGGCCTACAATGAGCAGTTCTTC. As protein: CASSDPSGGAYNEQFF.

This clone was picked up one time. The rearrangement joins TRBV30 to TRBJ2-1, with TRBD2 matching 7 bases. Per the germline V gene, CDR1 is GTSNPN and CDR2 is SVGIG (reference sequence). This CDR3 is 14 amino acids long. J lost 9 bases, V lost 0 bases, and 8 bases had no gene match. The CDR3 protein is CAWSVLSGVTEQFF. The CDR3 coding sequence is TGTGCCTGGAGTGTACTAAGCGGGGTAACTGAGCAGTTCTTC.

The J gene is TRBJ1-2, the V gene TRBV27, with D perhaps TRBD1 (5 bases). V lost 4 bases and J 4 bases, leaving 10 bases between the germline ends. Germline V gene lookup returns CDR1 MNHEY and CDR2 SMNVEV (reference sequence). This CDR3 spans 13 amino acids. CDR3: CASSSAGPYGYTF. The CDR3 coding sequence is TGTGCCAGCAGTTCAGCGGGGCCCTATGGCTACACCTTC.

The chain joins TRBV18 to TRBJ1-5, with D perhaps TRBD1 (5 bases). Deletions cut 2 bases from V and 5 bases from J, with 10 bases between. Germline V lookup: CDR1 KGHSH, CDR2 LQKENI. CDR3 length: 14 residues. In nucleotides, the CDR3 is TGTGCCAGCTCACCAGCAGGGAGGGATCAGCCCCAGCATTTT. It yields the protein CASSPAGRDQPQHF.

The rearrangement uses TRBV9 and TRBJ1-5, with 7 bases fitting TRBD1. Germline-derived CDR1 and CDR2 are SGDLS and YYNGEE. The CDR3 spans 15 residues. V was pared by 4 bases and J by 4 bases, with 8 bases of the junction left unmatched. In DNA form, the CDR3 reads TGTGCCAGCAGCATTAACGGACAGGAGAATCAGCCCCAGCATTTT. Its protein is CASSINGQENQPQHF.

The J gene is TRBJ1-6, the V gene TRBV4-1; D is perhaps TRBD1 (6 bases). The length of the CDR3 is 19 residues. From germline, CDR1 is MGHRA and CDR2 YSYEKL. Trimming took 3 bases from V and 0 from J, leaving 18 bases between them. The CDR3 coding sequence is TGCGCCAGCAGCCAGGAGACAGGTGGGTGGGGCTCCTATAATTCACCCCTCCACTTT. Its protein product is CASSQETGGWGSYNSPLHF.

The chain joins TRBV18 to TRBJ1-2; 10 nucleotides agree with TRBD1. CDR1 is KGHSH and CDR2 is LQKENI in the germline V gene. The J segment lost 3 bases and the V segment lost 5 bases, leaving 3 bases of the junction unmatched. The CDR3 is made up of 14 amino acids. For the CDR3, the DNA is TGTGCCAGCTCATCGACAGGGGGCCACTATGGCTACACCTTC. This gives the protein CASSSTGGHYGYTF.

This clone occurred once. The chain combines TRBV5-5 with TRBJ2-1, with a tentative D call TRBD1 (6 bases). CDR1 SGHKS and CDR2 YYEKEE come from the germline V gene (reference sequence). The CDR3 runs to 15 residues. V gave up 5 bases and J gave up 15 bases, with 27 bases separating them. CDR3 sequence reads: CASRAAGDGTPGRFF. In nucleotides, the CDR3 is TGTGCCAGCAGGGCCGCTGGTGATGGGACACCCGGTCGGTTCTTC.

This sequence joins TRBV6-5 and TRBJ1-6; D uncertain. Trimming shortened V by 8 bases and J by 0 bases, and 8 bases separated the two germline ends. This CDR3 has 14 amino acids. Germline V lookup: CDR1 MNHEY, CDR2 SVGAGI. The CDR3 here is CASVESSYNSPLHF. DNA of the CDR3: TGTGCCAGCGTAGAGAGCTCCTATAATTCACCCCTCCACTTT.

V gene TRBV27 combines with J gene TRBJ2-7; perhaps TRBD1 as D (5 bases). V was trimmed by 3 bases and J by 4 bases, leaving 13 bases between them. Germline lookup yields CDR1 MNHEY and CDR2 SMNVEV (reference sequence). The CDR3 covers 14 residues. CDR3 in amino acids: CASSFRASLYEQYF. The DNA of the CDR3 is TGTGCCAGCAGTTTCAGGGCGAGTCTTTACGAGCAGTACTTC.

The chain is built from TRBV5-1 and TRBJ2-7; 7 positions match TRBD1. Germline V gene sequence: CDR1 SGHRS, CDR2 YFSETQ. V shed 7 bases and J 0 bases; nucleotides not matched to a gene: 4. The length of the CDR3 is 13 residues. CDR3 sequence: CASQQGSSYEQYF. In DNA, the CDR3 is TGCGCCAGCCAACAGGGGAGCTCCTACGAGCAGTACTTC.